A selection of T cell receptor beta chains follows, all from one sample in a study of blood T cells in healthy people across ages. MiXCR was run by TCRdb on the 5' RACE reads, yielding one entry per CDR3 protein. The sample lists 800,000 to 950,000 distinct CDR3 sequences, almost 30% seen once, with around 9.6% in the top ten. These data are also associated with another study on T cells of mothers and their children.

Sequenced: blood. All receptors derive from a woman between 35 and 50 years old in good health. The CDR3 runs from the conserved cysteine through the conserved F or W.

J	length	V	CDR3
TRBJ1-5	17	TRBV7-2	CASSLGGGPLERQPQHF
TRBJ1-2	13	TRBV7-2	CASSGGTNYGYTF
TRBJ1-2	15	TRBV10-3	CAISATGQALYGYTF
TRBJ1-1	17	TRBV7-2	CASSLGIGETLKLKAFF
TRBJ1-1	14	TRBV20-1	CSALGTVQNTEAFF
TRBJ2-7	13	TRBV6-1	CASRGLLTYEQYF
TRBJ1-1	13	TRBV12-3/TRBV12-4	CASSLQINTEAFF
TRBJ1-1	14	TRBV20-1	CSARVGAGNTEAFF
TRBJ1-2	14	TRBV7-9	CASSLTGSDYGYTF
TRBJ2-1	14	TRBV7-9	CASSLQGSYNEQFF
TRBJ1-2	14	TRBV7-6	CASSLGTGRNGYTF
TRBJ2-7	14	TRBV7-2	CASSLDRASYEQYF
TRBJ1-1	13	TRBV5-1	CASSLGQHTEAFF
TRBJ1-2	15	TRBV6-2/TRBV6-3	CASSYSSTGNYGYTF
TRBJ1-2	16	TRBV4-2	CASSLDGTGGKVGYTF
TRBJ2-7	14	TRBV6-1	CASKVGTGVYEQYF
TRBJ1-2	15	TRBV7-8	CASRAGRASNYGYTF
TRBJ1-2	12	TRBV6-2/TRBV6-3	CASSYAGSGYTF
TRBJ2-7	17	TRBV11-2	CVSSLEPGVVSSYEQYF
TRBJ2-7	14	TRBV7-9	CASSSDRGKNEQYF
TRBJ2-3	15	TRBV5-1	CASRPGVGSTDTQYF
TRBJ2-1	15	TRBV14	CASSQAGGAGNEQFF
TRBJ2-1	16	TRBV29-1	CSVEGVGESSYNEQFF
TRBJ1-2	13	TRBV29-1	CSVEVQGVDGYTF
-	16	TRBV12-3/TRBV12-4	CASSSGLAVSYNEQYF
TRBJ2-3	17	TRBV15	CATSRELRGTSTDTQYF
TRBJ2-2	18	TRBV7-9	CASSTNRDRLRHTGELFF
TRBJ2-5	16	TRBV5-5	CASRERTGGASETQYF
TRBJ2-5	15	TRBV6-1	CASSERRGGQETQYF
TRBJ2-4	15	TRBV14	CASSPHGRAKNIQYF
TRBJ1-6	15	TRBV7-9	CASSLGPKVNSPLHF
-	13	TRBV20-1	CSAGPRGTDEQYF
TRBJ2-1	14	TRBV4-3	CASSQAGTNNEQFF
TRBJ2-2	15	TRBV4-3	CASSQDSSHTGELFF
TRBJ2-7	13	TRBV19	CASSMGALVEQYF
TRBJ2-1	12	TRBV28	CASSWAGDEQFF
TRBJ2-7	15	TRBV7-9	CASSFDAGLSYEQYF
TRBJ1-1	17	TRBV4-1	CASSQDGAGASISEAFF
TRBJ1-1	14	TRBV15	CATSRWGTDTEAFF
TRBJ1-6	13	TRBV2	CASLGTRGSPLHF
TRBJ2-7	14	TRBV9	CAGSPRGGPYEQYF
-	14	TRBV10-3	CAISGEAVDNEQYF
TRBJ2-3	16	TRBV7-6	CASSSALAGSTDTQYF
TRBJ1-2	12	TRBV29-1	CGTRTGDYGYTF
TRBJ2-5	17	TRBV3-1	CASSQDPSGGPSGTQYF